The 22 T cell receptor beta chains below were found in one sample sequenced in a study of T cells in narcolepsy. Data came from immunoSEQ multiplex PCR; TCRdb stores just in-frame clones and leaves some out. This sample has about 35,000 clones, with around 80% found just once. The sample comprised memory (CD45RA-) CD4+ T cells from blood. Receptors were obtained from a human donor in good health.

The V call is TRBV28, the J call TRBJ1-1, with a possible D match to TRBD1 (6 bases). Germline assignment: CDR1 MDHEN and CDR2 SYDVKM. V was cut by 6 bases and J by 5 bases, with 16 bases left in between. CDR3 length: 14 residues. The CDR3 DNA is TGTGCCAGCAGGGGCGGGGGGGCTGGAACTGAAGCTTTCTTT. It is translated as CASRGGGAGTEAFF.

The CDR3 region has the DNA TGCGCCAGCAGCTCACCGGGACTAGCGATAGATACGCAGTATTTT. It specifies CASSSPGLAIDTQYF. The rearrangement joins TRBV5-1 to TRBJ2-3, with 10 bases aligning to TRBD2. The CDR3 contains 15 residues. The germline CDR1 and CDR2 sequences are SGHRS and YFSETQ. J was trimmed by 5 bases and V by 3 bases; bases with no gene match: 6.

CDR3 loop: CASSERTDNSPLHF. The CDR3 nucleotides read TGTGCCAGCAGTGAAAGGACAGATAATTCACCCCTCCACTTT. V is TRBV7-9 and J is TRBJ1-6; D perhaps matches TRBD1 (6 bases). The V end was cut by 6 bases, the J end by 5 bases, with 11 bases between. The CDR3 contains 14 residues. Germline lookup yields CDR1 SEHNR and CDR2 FQNEAQ (reference sequence).

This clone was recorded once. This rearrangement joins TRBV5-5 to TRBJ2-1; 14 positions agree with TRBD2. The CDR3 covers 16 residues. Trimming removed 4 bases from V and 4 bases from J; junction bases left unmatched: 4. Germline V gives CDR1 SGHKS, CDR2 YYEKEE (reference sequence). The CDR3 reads CASSQGLAGVYNEQFF. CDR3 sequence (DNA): TGTGCCAGCAGCCAGGGACTAGCGGGGGTTTACAATGAGCAGTTCTTC. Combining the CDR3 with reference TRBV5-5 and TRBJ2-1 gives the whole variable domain DAGVTQSPTHLIKTRGQQVTLRCSPISGHKSVSWYQQVLGQGPQFIFQYYEKEERGRGNFPDRFSARQFPNYSSELNVNALLLGDSALYLCASSQGLAGVYNEQFFGPGTRLTVL.

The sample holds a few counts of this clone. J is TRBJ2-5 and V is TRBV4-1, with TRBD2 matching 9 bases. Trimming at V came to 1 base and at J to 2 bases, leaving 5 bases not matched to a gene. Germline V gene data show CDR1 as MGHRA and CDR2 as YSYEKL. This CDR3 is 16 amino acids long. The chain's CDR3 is CASSQVASGNQETQYF. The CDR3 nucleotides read TGCGCCAGCAGCCAAGTGGCTAGCGGGAATCAAGAGACCCAGTACTTC.

CDR3 DNA: TGTGCCAGCAGCCACGGACTAGCGGGGACCCCTGAGCAGTACTTC. This sequence encodes CASSHGLAGTPEQYF. The V gene is TRBV6-6, the J gene TRBJ2-7; TRBD2 matches 12 bases. Germline CDR1 reads MNHNY; CDR2 reads SVGAGI (reference sequence). The CDR3 length is 15 residues. J was trimmed by 7 bases and V by 6 bases; bases with no gene match: 10.

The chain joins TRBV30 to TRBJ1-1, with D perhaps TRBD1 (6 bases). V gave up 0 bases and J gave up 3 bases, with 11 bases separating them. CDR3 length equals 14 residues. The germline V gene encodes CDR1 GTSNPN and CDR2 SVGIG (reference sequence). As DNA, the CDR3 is TGTGCCTGGAGTGTTTACAGGGCGGACACTGAAGCTTTCTTT. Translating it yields CAWSVYRADTEAFF. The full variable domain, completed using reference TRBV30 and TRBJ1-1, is SQTIHQWPATLVQPVGSPLSLECTVEGTSNPNLYWYRQAAGRGLQLLFYSVGIGQISSEVPQNLSASRPQDRQFILSSKKLLLSDSGFYLCAWSVYRADTEAFFGQGTRLTVV.

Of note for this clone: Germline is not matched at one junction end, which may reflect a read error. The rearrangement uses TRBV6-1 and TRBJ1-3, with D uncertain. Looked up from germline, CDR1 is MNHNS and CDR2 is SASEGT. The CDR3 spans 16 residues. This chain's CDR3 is CASSKALGGPGNTIYF. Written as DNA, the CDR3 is TGTGCCAGCAGTAAAGCTCTAGGAGGGCCTGGAAACACCATATATTTT.

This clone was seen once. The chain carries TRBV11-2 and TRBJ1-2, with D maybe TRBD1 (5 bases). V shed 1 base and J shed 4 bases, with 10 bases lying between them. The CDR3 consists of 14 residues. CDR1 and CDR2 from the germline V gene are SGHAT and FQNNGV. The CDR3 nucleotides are TGTGCCAGCAGCTTAGGCAGACAGACCTATGGCTACACCTTC. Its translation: CASSLGRQTYGYTF.

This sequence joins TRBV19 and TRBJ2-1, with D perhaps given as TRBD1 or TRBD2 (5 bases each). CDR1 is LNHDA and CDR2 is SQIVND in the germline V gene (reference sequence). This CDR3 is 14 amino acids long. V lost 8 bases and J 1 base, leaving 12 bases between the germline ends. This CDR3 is CASRRGVSYNEQFF. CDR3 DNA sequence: TGTGCCAGTCGTAGAGGGGTTTCCTACAATGAGCAGTTCTTC. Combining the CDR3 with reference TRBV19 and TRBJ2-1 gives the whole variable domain DGGITQSPKYLFRKEGQNVTLSCEQNLNHDAMYWYRQDPGQGLRLIYYSQIVNDFQKGDIAEGYSVSREKKESFPLTVTSAQKNPTAFYLCASRRGVSYNEQFFGPGTRLTVL.

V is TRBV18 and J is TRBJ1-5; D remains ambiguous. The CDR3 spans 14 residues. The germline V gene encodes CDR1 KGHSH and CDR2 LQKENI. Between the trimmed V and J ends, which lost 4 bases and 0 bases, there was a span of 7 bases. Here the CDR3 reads CASSRSDSNQPQHF. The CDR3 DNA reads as TGTGCCAGCTCACGGTCAGATAGCAATCAGCCCCAGCATTTT.

CDR3: CASSRGLTNEKLFF. CDR3 nucleotide sequence: TGCGCCAGCAGCCGGGGCCTTACTAATGAAAAACTGTTTTTT. The chain uses TRBV4-1 and TRBJ1-4, with D perhaps matching TRBD1 (5 bases). The CDR3 runs 14 residues. V lost 4 bases to trimming and J lost 2 bases, with 8 bases between them. CDR1 and CDR2 (germline): MGHRA, YSYEKL.

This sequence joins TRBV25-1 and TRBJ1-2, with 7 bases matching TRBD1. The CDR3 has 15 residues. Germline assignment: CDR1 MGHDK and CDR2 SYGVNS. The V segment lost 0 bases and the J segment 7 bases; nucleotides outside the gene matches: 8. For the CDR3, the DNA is TGTGCCAGCAGTGAATATGACAGGGAGGTCGCTGGCTACACCTTC. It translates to CASSEYDREVAGYTF.

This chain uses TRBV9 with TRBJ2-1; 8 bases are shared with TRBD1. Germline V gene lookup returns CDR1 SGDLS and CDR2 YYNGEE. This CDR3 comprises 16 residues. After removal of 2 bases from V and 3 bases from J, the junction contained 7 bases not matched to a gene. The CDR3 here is CASSVGTGRIYNEQFF. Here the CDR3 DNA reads TGTGCCAGCAGCGTGGGGACAGGCCGTATCTACAATGAGCAGTTCTTC.

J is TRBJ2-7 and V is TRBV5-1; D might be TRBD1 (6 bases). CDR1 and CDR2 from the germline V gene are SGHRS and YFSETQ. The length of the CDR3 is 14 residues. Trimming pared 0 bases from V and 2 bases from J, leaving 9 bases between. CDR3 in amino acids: CASSLAGTTYEQYF. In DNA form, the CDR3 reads TGCGCCAGCAGCTTGGCCGGGACAACCTACGAGCAGTACTTC.

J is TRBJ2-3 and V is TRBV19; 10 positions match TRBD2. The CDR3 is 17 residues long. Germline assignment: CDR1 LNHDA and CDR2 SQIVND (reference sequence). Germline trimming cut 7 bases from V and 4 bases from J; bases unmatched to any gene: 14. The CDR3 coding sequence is TGTGCCAGTAATAGAGGGGCTAGCGGGAGTGTCGCAGATACGCAGTATTTT. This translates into CASNRGASGSVADTQYF.

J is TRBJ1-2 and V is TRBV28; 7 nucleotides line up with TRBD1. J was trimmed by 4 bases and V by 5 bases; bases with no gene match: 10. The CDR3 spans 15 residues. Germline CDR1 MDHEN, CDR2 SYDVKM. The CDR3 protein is CASSPPRTGLYGYTF. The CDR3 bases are TGTGCCAGCAGTCCCCCAAGGACAGGCCTCTATGGCTACACCTTC.

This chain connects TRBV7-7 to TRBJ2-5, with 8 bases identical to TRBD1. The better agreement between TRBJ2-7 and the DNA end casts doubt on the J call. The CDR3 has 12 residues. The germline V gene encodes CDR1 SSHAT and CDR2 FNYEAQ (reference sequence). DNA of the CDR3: TGTGCCAGCAGCCCAACAGGGGGCGAGCAGTACTTC. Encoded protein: CASSPTGGEQYF.

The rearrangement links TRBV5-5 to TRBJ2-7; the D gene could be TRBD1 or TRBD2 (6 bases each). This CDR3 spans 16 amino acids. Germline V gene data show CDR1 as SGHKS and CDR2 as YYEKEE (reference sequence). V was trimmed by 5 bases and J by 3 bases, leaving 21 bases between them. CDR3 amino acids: CASRGTEGGGYYEQYF. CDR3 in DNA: TGTGCCAGCAGGGGCACGGAGGGGGGAGGCTACTACGAGCAGTACTTC. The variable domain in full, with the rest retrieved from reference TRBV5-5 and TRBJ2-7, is DAGVTQSPTHLIKTRGQQVTLRCSPISGHKSVSWYQQVLGQGPQFIFQYYEKEERGRGNFPDRFSARQFPNYSSELNVNALLLGDSALYLCASRGTEGGGYYEQYFGPGTRLTVT.

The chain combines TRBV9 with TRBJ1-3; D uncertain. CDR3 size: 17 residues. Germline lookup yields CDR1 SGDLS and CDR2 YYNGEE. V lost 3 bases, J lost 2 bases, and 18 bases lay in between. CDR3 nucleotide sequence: TGTGCCAGCAGCGCAGGAGGCTCGGGTTCGGCTGGAAACACCATATATTTT. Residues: CASSAGGSGSAGNTIYF.

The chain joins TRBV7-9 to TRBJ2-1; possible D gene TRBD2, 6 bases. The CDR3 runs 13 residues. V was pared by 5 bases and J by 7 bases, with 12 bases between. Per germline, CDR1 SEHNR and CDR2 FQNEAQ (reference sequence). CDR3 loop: CASSQTSMNEQFF. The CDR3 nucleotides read TGTGCCAGCAGCCAGACTAGTATGAATGAGCAGTTCTTC.

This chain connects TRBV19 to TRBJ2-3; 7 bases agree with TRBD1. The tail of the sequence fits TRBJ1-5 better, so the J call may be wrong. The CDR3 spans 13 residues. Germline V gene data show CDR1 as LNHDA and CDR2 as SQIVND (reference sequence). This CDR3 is CASSIRTGPTQHF. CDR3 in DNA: TGTGCCAGTAGTATCAGGACAGGCCCAACGCAGCATTTT.